This T cell receptor beta chain was sequenced in a study of cytomegalovirus exposure and HLA in healthy donors. In the PCR, 60 Vbeta and 13 Jbeta primers were used. Measured with immunoSEQ multiplex PCR; TCRdb has only the in-frame clones, and not every one. The sample has about 130,000 clones, about 81% seen once. Germline V gene data show CDR1 as MNHNY and CDR2 as SVGAGI (reference sequence). The ends were cut back, 6 bases at V and 6 bases at J, with 9 bases in the middle. This CDR3 region has 11 residues. The TCR was taken from a woman aged 40 to 50 in good health and CMV-seropositive. Sequencing input: PBMCs. V and J are TRBV6-6 and TRBJ2-7; D is unresolved. The CDR3 DNA is TGTGCCAGCAGCGAGAGCTCCGAGCAGTACTTC. Translation: CASSESSEQYF.